A single sample is the source of the 12 T cell receptor beta chains below, sequenced in a study of PD-1 blockade in classical Hodgkin lymphoma. TCRdb's copy holds only in-frame clones and misses some; the assay was immunoSEQ multiplex PCR. The sample holds fewer than 30,000 clones, 55% to 85% seen once. Described time point: cycle 4 day 1 (C4D1), after six to seven weeks of nivolumab. Relapses following autologous stem cell transplantation were seen in all patients, with brentuximab vedotin exposure varying. Source: peripheral blood mononuclear cells (PBMCs), taken before the fourth cycle of nivolumab. Every receptor here comes from a human donor with classical Hodgkin lymphoma.

Within the sample, this clone is medium-sized. The genes are TRBV6-4 and TRBJ2-2, with TRBD1 matching over 7 bases. Germline V gene sequence: CDR1 MRHNA, CDR2 SNTAGT. The CDR3 contains 16 residues. The ends lost 2 bases at V and 4 bases at J; junction bases unmatched: 7. The CDR3 loop reads CASSDLDRVGTGELFF. For the CDR3, the DNA is TGTGCCAGCAGTGACCTCGACAGGGTTGGCACCGGGGAGCTGTTTTTT.

The V call is TRBV7-2, the J call TRBJ2-7, with D tentatively TRBD2 (6 bases). CDR1 and CDR2 (germline): SGHTA, FQGNSA. V was pared by 1 base and J by 6 bases, with 19 bases between. The CDR3 contains 16 residues. The CDR3 protein is CASSLGGGTPGAEQYF. In nucleotides, the CDR3 is TGTGCCAGCAGCTTAGGCGGAGGGACGCCCGGTGCCGAGCAGTACTTC.

V is TRBV29-1 and J is TRBJ2-2; D tentatively fits TRBD1 or TRBD2 (5 bases each). There are 13 residues in the CDR3. The germline V and J ends were trimmed by 6 bases and 4 bases, with 12 bases remaining between them. Germline lookup yields CDR1 SQVTM and CDR2 ANQGSEA. CDR3 residues: CSVGWGSTGELFF. CDR3 nucleotide sequence: TGCAGCGTAGGGTGGGGGTCCACCGGGGAGCTGTTTTTT.

By its share, this clone is medium-sized (0.01 to 0.1%). The CDR3 bases are TGTGCCTGGAGTATACTAGCGGGACCCTACAATGAGCAGTTCTTC. It translates to CAWSILAGPYNEQFF. The rearrangement joins TRBV30 to TRBJ2-1, with 10 bases aligning to TRBD2. In germline, CDR1 is GTSNPN, CDR2 SVGIG (reference sequence). Trimming took 2 bases from V and 2 from J; bases not matched to a gene: 3. CDR3 size: 15 residues. The full variable domain, rest sourced from reference TRBV30 and TRBJ2-1, is SQTIHQWPATLVQPVGSPLSLECTVEGTSNPNLYWYRQAAGRGLQLLFYSVGIGQISSEVPQNLSASRPQDRQFILSSKKLLLSDSGFYLCAWSILAGPYNEQFFGPGTRLTVL.

V is TRBV5-1 and J is TRBJ2-3; maybe TRBD2 (7 bases). Germline assignment: CDR1 SGHRS and CDR2 YFSETQ. The CDR3 is 15 residues long. The germline V and J ends were trimmed by 0 bases and 5 bases, with 13 bases remaining between them. The CDR3 is CASSLARGAGDTQYF. As DNA, the CDR3 is TGCGCCAGCAGCTTGGCCCGGGGGGCGGGAGATACGCAGTATTTT.

The chain carries TRBV6-4 and TRBJ1-1; no clear D gene. This CDR3 has 13 residues. V lost 5 bases, J lost 5 bases, and 12 bases lay in between. CDR1 is MRHNA and CDR2 is SNTAGT in the germline V gene. CDR3 sequence: CASSTTTQTEAFF. The CDR3 DNA reads TGTGCCAGCAGTACAACGACCCAAACTGAAGCTTTCTTT.

This clone turned up a few times. This sequence joins TRBV18 and TRBJ2-5, with 9 bases lining up with TRBD1. This CDR3 is 16 amino acids long. Losses at the gene ends were 4 bases for V and 4 bases for J; bases not matched to a gene: 10. Per the germline V gene, CDR1 is KGHSH and CDR2 is LQKENI. CDR3: CASSHSGTGNLETQYF. The CDR3 coding sequence is TGTGCCAGCTCACATTCCGGGACAGGGAACCTAGAGACCCAGTACTTC. Together with reference TRBV18 and TRBJ2-5, the CDR3 gives the full variable domain: NAGVMQNPRHLVRRRGQEARLRCSPMKGHSHVYWYRQLPEEGLKFMVYLQKENIIDESGMPKERFSAEFPKEGPSILRIQQVVRGDSAAYFCASSHSGTGNLETQYFGPGTRLLVL.

This clone is categorized as medium-sized. This chain joins TRBV30 and TRBJ1-4, with D possibly matching TRBD1 (6 bases). Germline V CDR1 and CDR2: GTSNPN, SVGIG (reference sequence). The CDR3 runs 14 residues. V lost 5 bases and J 7 bases, leaving 17 bases between the germline ends. CDR3 residues: CAWCPGGLPEKLFF. CDR3 sequence (DNA): TGTGCCTGGTGCCCCGGGGGGCTTCCTGAAAAACTGTTTTTT.

The V gene is TRBV18, the J gene TRBJ2-7; 10 bases match TRBD2. The length of the CDR3 is 16 residues. Trimming at V came to 2 bases and at J to 0 bases, leaving 4 bases not matched to a gene. In germline, CDR1 is KGHSH, CDR2 LQKENI. The DNA for the CDR3 is TGTGCCAGCTCACCATATAGCGGGGGGACCTCCTACGAGCAGTACTTC. This encodes CASSPYSGGTSYEQYF. The whole variable domain, filled in from reference TRBV18 and TRBJ2-7, reads NAGVMQNPRHLVRRRGQEARLRCSPMKGHSHVYWYRQLPEEGLKFMVYLQKENIIDESGMPKERFSAEFPKEGPSILRIQQVVRGDSAAYFCASSPYSGGTSYEQYFGPGTRLTVT.

The chain recombines TRBV28 with TRBJ1-2, with 10 bases identical to TRBD1. V shed 5 bases and J 7 bases; nucleotides not matched to a gene: 13. The CDR3 consists of 16 residues. The germline V gene encodes CDR1 MDHEN and CDR2 SYDVKM. Here the CDR3 reads CASSPPGRQGAGGYTF. CDR3 nucleotides: TGTGCCAGCAGTCCCCCGGGTAGACAGGGGGCGGGTGGCTACACCTTC.

The V call is TRBV6-1, the J call TRBJ2-1; D possibly corresponds to TRBD2 (6 bases). Germline V gene data show CDR1 as MNHNS and CDR2 as SASEGT. Trimming stripped 0 bases from V and 10 bases from J, with 16 bases between. CDR3 length: 15 residues. The CDR3 DNA follows: TGTGCCAGCAGTGAAGCGGAGGGGTGGGCTCGAGAGCAGTTCTTC. This sequence encodes CASSEAEGWAREQFF.

The chain joins TRBV10-3 to TRBJ2-7; 8 nucleotides match TRBD1. The CDR3 is 14 residues long. Trimming cost V 8 bases and J 2 bases; bases outside gene matches: 8. CDR1 and CDR2 from the germline V gene are ENHRY and SYGVKD. The CDR3 DNA is TGTGCCATCTCCGCACAGGGGGGCACCTACGAGCAGTACTTC. This translates into CAISAQGGTYEQYF.